This T cell receptor (beta chain) was sequenced during a study of shared clonotypes between healthy human individuals (dated by TCRdb to the early 2020s). Turning to the overall study: Two women and a few men aged 18 to 49 years were included in the cohort. For each donor, CD4 naive and CD4 memory were each given three plates, CD8 naive was given two plates, and CD8 memory was given one plate. The study deeply sequenced blood TCR repertoires of about five healthy adults to estimate repertoire size and the extent of clonotype sharing between individuals. To increase sequencing depth and limit assay-specific biases, different laboratories used diverse techniques to prepare libraries and sequence TCR repertoires. Each donor's leukapheresis produced roughly between roughly 0.85 and 10 billion PBMCs. Overall study results and their limits: Pairwise subsampling led to the expectation that sequencing depth would affect the degree of clonotype sharing among donors. Sampling was restricted to blood, and TCR repertoires in tissue are likely to differ from TCR repertoires in blood. Higher generation probabilities were observed for clonotypes shared by all four sorted-subset donors than for non-shared clonotypes. The genetic and exposure-history diversity represented was limited by the small number of donors. Incomplete sequencing was indicated by rarefaction of sorted-subset datasets, despite the large sequencing depth. Estimated clonotype richness was generally larger for naive than for memory subsets. Across a handful of donors, 4.5% to 6.5% of naive CD4, 3% to 4% of naive CD8, 2% to 2.5% of memory CD4, and about 0.44% of memory CD8 clonotypes were shared.

Using the deep immunoSEQ assay, multiplex PCR amplified TCR CDR3 regions from genomic DNA. Genomic DNA extracted from each cell subset was distributed evenly over all wells of several immunoSEQ 96-well plates, and each plate served as one replicate. For sorted subsets, 200 to 250 ng of genomic DNA, equivalent to 25,000 to 35,000 T cell genomes, went into each replicate PCR. Purified libraries were measured with a Qubit 3.0 fluorometer, size-checked on a Bioanalyzer 2100, and measured again with the KAPA Library Quantification kit. Every immunoSEQ 96-well plate was sequenced on a separate single-read 150-cycle Illumina NextSeq 550 flow cell. The study's processing was this. Because only junctional sequences without quality scores were contained in the immunoSEQ output, filtering matching that applied to full-length reads could not be performed. To assign V/J genes and CDR3, sequences were annotated using PyIR, a Python wrapper for IgBLAST v1.9, with IMGT germline references. Reads with weak V/J assignments (E-value above 1e-6), missing CDR3, stop codons, out-of-frame junctions, or ambiguous translated residues were removed. V3J clonotypes were defined by identical inferred V gene, J gene, and CDR3 amino acid sequence. To compute the percentage overlap between repertoires, the number of shared unique clonotypes was divided by the size of the smaller repertoire. RTK rarefaction, the Chao1 estimator, and Recon v2.1 estimates of unobserved clonotypes were used to assess repertoire richness. Generation probabilities were computed with OLGA for all TCRbeta clonotypes obtained by the gDNA method from a few donors. The table was pulled from immuneACCESS by TCRdb, which kept in-frame rearrangements only. Such tables lose some clones; where checked, under half of the loss comes from unresolved V genes, and the rest has no known cause. The DNA gave D and trimming, while V, J and clone size come from that table. This sample lists over a million clones; around 76% were detected once. In total, the top ten clones hold less than 1.5% of the sample.

The donors were healthy, HIV-negative adults who had no recently reported acute infections or vaccinations. Only Caucasian adults living in Nashville, Tennessee, USA were represented among the donors. Magnetic negative selection was used to enrich CD4+ T cells, after which naive cells were positively selected on CD45RA and the negative fraction became the memory subset. After blood collection by leukapheresis, PBMCs were isolated using Ficoll-Histopaque density gradient centrifugation and then cryopreserved in the vapor phase of liquid nitrogen. Analytical flow cytometry was used to check the purity and quantity of every magnetically sorted T cell population. Each sorted fraction had its genomic DNA isolated and then quantified by UV absorbance on a Nanodrop 2000c. The germline ends are 12 bases apart after V is trimmed by 1 base and J by 3 bases. The germline V gene (reference sequence) provides CDR1 LNHDA and CDR2 SQIVND. The CDR3 holds 16 amino acids from the cysteine to the phenylalanine. Kept here is only the CDR3 DNA, which spans 48 bases and is read in frame from base 1.

As for this clone: What this receptor recognizes is not known. There are no base qualities to consult, and no much larger clone falls within one base.

The sequence derives from a man aged 18 to 29 in good health. Recombination linked TRBV19 to TRBJ2-2; the D gene lacks a confident call. The sample was memory CD4+ T cells sorted from blood. The cell subset or site label corresponds to: CD45RA-negative fraction. The CDR3 corresponds to CASSIGQLGYTGELFF. The nucleotide sequence is given as TGTGCCAGTAGTATAGGCCAATTAGGGTACACCGGGGAGCTGTTTTTT.